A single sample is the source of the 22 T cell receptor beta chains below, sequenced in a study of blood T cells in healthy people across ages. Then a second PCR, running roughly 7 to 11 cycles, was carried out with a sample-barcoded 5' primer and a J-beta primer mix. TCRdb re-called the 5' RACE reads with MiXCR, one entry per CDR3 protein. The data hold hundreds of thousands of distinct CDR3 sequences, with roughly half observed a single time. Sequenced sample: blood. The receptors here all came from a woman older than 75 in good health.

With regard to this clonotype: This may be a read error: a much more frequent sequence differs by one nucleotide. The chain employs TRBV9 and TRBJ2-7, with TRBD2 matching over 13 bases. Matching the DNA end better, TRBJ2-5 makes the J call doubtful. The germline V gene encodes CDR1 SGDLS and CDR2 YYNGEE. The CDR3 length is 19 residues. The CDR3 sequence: CARSLGTSGDGLVRETQYF. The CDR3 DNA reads TGTGCCCGCAGCCTAGGGACTAGCGGGGACGGGCTTGTGCGAGAGACCCAGTACTTC.

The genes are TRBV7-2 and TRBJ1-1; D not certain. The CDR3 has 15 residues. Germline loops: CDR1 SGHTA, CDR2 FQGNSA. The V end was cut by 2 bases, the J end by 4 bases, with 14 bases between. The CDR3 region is CASSLQTRGTTEAFF. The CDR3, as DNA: TGTGCCAGCAGCTTACAGACCCGGGGAACCACTGAAGCTTTCTTT.

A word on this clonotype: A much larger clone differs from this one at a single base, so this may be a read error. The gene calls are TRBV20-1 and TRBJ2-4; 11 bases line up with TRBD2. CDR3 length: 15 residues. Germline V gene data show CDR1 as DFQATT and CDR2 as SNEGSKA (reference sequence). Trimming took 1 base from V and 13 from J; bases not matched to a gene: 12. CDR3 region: CSARAASGRLYGQYF. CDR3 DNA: TGCAGTGCTAGAGCGGCTAGCGGGAGGCTGTACGGGCAGTACTTC.

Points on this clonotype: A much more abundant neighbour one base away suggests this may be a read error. In DNA, the CDR3 is TGTGCCAGCAGTTACTCGATGGCTTTAACGAACACCGGGGAGCTGTTTTTT. It translates to CASSYSMALTNTGELFF. The J gene is TRBJ2-2, the V gene TRBV6-6; no clear D gene. The CDR3 runs 17 residues. Trimming took off 0 bases at V and 0 bases at J, with 11 bases between the two ends. Looked up from germline, CDR1 is MNHNY and CDR2 is SVGAGI (reference sequence).

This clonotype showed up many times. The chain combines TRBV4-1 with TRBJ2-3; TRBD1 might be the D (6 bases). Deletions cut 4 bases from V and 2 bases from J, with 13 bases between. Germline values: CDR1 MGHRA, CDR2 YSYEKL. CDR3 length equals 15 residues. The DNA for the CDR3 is TGCGCCAGCAGCCGAGGGGGAACCTTCACAGATACGCAGTATTTT. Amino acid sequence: CASSRGGTFTDTQYF.

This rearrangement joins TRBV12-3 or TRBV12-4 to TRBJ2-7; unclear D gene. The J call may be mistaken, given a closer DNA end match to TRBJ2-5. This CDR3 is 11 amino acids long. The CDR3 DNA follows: TGTGCCAGCAGTTCTACGCGGACCCAGTACTTC. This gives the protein CASSSTRTQYF.

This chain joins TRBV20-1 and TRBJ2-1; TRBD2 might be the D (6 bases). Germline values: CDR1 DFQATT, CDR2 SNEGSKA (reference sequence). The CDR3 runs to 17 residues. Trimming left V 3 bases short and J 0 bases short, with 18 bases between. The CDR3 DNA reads TGCAGTGCTAGTTTCGGGAATGCGGGACCCTCCTACAATGAGCAGTTCTTC. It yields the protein CSASFGNAGPSYNEQFF.

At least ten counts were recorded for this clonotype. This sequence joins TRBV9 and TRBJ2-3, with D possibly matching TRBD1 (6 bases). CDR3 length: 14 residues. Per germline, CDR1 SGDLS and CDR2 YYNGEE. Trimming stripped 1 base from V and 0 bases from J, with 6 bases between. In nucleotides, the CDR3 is TGTGCCAGCAGCGTACAGGGGAGCACAGATACGCAGTATTTT. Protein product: CASSVQGSTDTQYF.

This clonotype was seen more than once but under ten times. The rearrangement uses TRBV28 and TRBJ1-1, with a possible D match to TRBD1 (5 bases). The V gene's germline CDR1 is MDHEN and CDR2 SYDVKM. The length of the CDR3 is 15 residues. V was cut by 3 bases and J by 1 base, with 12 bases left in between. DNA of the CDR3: TGTGCCAGCAGTTTGTCTGGGGCGCAGAACACTGAAGCTTTCTTT. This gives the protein CASSLSGAQNTEAFF.

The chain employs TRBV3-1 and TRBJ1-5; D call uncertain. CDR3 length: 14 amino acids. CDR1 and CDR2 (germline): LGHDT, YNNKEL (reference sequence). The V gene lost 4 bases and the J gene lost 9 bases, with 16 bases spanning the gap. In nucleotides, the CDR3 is TGTGCCAGCAGCCCCTCGGGAGGCCTCGGGCCCCAGCATTTT. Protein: CASSPSGGLGPQHF.

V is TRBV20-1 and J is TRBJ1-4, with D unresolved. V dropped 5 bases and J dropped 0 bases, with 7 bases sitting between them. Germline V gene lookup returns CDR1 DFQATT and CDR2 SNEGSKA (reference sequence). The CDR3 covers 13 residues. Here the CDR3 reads CSAVPTTNEKLFF. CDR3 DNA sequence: TGCAGTGCTGTACCGACAACTAATGAAAAACTGTTTTTT.

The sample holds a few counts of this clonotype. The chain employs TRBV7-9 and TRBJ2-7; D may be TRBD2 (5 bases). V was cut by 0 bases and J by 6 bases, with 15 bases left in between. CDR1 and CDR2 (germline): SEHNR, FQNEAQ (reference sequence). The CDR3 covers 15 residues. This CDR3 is CASSLARGPMSEQYF. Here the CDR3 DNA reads TGTGCCAGCAGCTTAGCGCGCGGGCCTATGTCCGAGCAGTACTTC.

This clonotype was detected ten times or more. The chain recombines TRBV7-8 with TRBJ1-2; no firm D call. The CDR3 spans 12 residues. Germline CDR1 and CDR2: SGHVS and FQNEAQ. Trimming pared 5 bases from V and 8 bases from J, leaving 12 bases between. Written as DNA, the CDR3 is TGTGCCAGCAGCCCGCACGTTGGCGGCTACACCTTC. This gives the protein CASSPHVGGYTF.

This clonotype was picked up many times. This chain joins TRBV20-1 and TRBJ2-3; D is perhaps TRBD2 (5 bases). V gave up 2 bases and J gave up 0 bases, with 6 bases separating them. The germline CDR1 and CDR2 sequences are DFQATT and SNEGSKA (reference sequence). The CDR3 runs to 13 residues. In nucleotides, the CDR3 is TGCAGTGCTAGACAGCGGAGCACAGATACGCAGTATTTT. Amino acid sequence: CSARQRSTDTQYF.

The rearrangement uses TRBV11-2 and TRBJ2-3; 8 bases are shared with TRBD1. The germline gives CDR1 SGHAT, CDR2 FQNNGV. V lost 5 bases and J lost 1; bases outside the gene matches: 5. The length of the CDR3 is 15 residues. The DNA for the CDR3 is TGTGCCAGCAGCCAAGACAGGGGTGGCACAGATACGCAGTATTTT. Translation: CASSQDRGGTDTQYF. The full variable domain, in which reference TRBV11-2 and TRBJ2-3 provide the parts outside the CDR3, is EAGVAQSPRYKIIEKRQSVAFWCNPISGHATLYWYQQILGQGPKLLIQFQNNGVVDDSQLPKDRFSAERLKGVDSTLKIQPAKLEDSAVYLCASSQDRGGTDTQYFGPGTRLTVL.

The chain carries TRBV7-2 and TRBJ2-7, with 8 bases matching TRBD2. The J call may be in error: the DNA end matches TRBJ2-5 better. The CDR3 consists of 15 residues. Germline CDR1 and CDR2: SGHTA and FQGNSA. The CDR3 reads CASSKGPTSGETQYF. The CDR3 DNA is TGTGCCAGCAGCAAGGGGCCCACTAGCGGAGAGACCCAGTACTTC.

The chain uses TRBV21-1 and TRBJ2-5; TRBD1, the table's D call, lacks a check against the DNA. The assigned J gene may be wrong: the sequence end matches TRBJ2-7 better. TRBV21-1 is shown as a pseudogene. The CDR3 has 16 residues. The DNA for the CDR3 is TGTGCCAGCAGCAAACTTAAGAGACAGGGACTCAACGAGCAGTACTTC. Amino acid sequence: CASSKLKRQGLNEQYF.

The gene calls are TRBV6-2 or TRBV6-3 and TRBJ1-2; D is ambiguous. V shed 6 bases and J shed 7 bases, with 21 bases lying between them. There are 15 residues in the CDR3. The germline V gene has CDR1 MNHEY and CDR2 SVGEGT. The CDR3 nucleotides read TGTGCCAGCAGCCAGTCCATTACAGTTGTTGGTGGCTACACCTTC. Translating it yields CASSQSITVVGGYTF.

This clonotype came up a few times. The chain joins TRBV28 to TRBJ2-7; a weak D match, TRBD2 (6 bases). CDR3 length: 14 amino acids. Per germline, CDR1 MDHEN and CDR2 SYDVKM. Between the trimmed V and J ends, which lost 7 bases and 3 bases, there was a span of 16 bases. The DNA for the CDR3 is TGTGCCAGCAAACGGGACTGGAGTTTCTACGAGCAGTACTTC. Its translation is CASKRDWSFYEQYF.

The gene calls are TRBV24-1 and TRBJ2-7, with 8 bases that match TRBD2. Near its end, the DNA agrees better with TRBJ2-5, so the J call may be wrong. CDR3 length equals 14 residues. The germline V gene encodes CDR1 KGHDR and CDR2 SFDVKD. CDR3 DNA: TGTGCCACTGCTCAACGGGGGGGCCGAGAGACCCAGTACTTC. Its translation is CATAQRGGRETQYF.

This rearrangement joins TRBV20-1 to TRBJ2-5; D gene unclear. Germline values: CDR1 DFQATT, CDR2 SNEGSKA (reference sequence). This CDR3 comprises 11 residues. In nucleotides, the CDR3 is TGCAGCGTCCCAAGTACGGGGACCCAGTACTTC. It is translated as CSVPSTGTQYF.

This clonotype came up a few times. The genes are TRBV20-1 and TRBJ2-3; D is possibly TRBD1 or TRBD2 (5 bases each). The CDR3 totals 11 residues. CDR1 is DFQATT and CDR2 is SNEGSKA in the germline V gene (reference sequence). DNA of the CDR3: TGCAGCGGTTGGGCTGGGGGTACGCAGTATTTT. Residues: CSGWAGGTQYF.